This entry lists 5 T cell receptor beta chains sequenced from one sample in a study of patients and donors after allogeneic stem cell transplantation. TCRdb used MiXCR to reprocess the RT-PCR reads, holding one entry per CDR3 protein. This table holds about 200,000 distinct CDR3 sequences, around 41% found once. Sequenced sample: blood, either unsorted or a sorted T cell fraction (not recorded which). These receptor sequences come from a human donor who was either an allogeneic HSCT recipient or a stem cell or donor lymphocyte infusion donor (not recorded which). It is not recorded whose cells these are; they may come from a transplant donor.

V gene TRBV29-1 combines with J gene TRBJ1-4; D gene ambiguous. The V gene lost 5 bases and the J gene lost 8 bases, with 12 bases spanning the gap. Germline V gene data show CDR1 as SQVTM and CDR2 as ANQGSEA. This CDR3 has 12 residues. The CDR3 DNA follows: TGCAGCGTTCTTGTTCCCGACGAAAAACTGTTTTTT. It codes for CSVLVPDEKLFF.

This clonotype was counted only a few times. The CDR3 loop is CASSSSVKSYGYTF. As DNA, the CDR3 is TGCGCCAGCAGCTCCTCGGTGAAGAGCTATGGCTACACCTTC. This chain connects TRBV5-1 to TRBJ1-2, with D unclear. V lost 3 bases, J lost 4 bases, and 13 bases lay in between. The germline V gene has CDR1 SGHRS and CDR2 YFSETQ. The CDR3 contains 14 residues.

The chain joins TRBV19 to TRBJ2-5; 7 bases agree with TRBD1. Trimming took 4 bases from V and 3 from J; bases not matched to a gene: 2. The length of the CDR3 is 13 residues. From germline, CDR1 is LNHDA and CDR2 SQIVND (reference sequence). CDR3: CASSTTGKETQYF. CDR3 in DNA: TGTGCCAGTAGTACGACAGGGAAAGAGACCCAGTACTTC.

This clonotype was counted between two and nine times. The chain couples TRBV29-1 to TRBJ1-1; D may be TRBD1 (5 bases). This CDR3 is 13 amino acids long. Germline loops: CDR1 SQVTM, CDR2 ANQGSEA. Trimming removed 5 bases at V and 3 bases at J, with 13 bases between. CDR3: CSVTGQGYTEAFF. In DNA form, the CDR3 reads TGCAGCGTTACGGGGCAGGGCTACACTGAAGCTTTCTTT.

CDR3 sequence: CASSLESPNQPQHF. In DNA form, the CDR3 reads TGCGCCAGCAGCTTGGAGAGTCCCAATCAGCCCCAGCATTTT. This chain connects TRBV5-1 to TRBJ1-5; D not certain. Between the trimmed V and J ends, which lost 0 bases and 3 bases, there was a span of 7 bases. Germline lookup yields CDR1 SGHRS and CDR2 YFSETQ. The CDR3 is made up of 14 amino acids.